The subject of this entry is one T cell receptor beta chain. Antigen unknown. This entry comes from a study of a mutant IDH1 vaccine in newly diagnosed glioma. On the study more broadly: Sex distribution of treated patients was about 60% male and roughly 40% female; mean age was about 41 years.

Here immunoSEQ multiplex PCR was the method, and the copy in TCRdb shows in-frame clones only, minus some. The sample contains 75,000 to 100,000 clones, 70% to 90% of which appear only once. General observations from the study: Among patients, around 93% showed immune responses induced by the vaccine.

Time point reported: baseline, week 1 (first vaccination visit). Sample treatment: pre-vaccination baseline after standard-of-care therapy. The V end was cut by 2 bases, the J end by 12 bases, with 13 bases between. This CDR3 spans 12 amino acids. Germline assignment: CDR1 ENHRY and CDR2 SYGVKD. Sequencing was performed on PBMCs, taken from a glioma patient treated with radiotherapy, temozolomide or both. This receptor was identified in a woman between 50 and 59 years old with glioma. The V call is TRBV10-3, the J call TRBJ1-1, with TRBD1 as a possible D gene (6 bases). The CDR3 region is CAISETGHPPFF. The CDR3 bases are TGTGCCATCAGTGAGACAGGGCATCCTCCTTTCTTT.